The entry that follows covers one T cell receptor beta chain sequence. TCRdb's copy holds only in-frame clones and misses some; the assay was immunoSEQ multiplex PCR. This sample has some 150,000 clones, with approximately 90% found just once. This sample was included in a study of cytomegalovirus exposure and HLA in healthy donors. Trimming cost V 0 bases and J 2 bases; bases outside gene matches: 8. Germline values: CDR1 SNHLY, CDR2 FYNNEI. This CDR3 spans 17 amino acids. Sequenced material: PBMCs. This sequence originates from a man in his late teens or twenties in good health and CMV-seronegative. The chain uses TRBV2 and TRBJ2-3; 7 bases are shared with TRBD2. The CDR3 nucleotides read TGTGCCAGCAGTGAAGCGACTAGCACCTTTGCCACAGATACGCAGTATTTT. Amino acids: CASSEATSTFATDTQYF.